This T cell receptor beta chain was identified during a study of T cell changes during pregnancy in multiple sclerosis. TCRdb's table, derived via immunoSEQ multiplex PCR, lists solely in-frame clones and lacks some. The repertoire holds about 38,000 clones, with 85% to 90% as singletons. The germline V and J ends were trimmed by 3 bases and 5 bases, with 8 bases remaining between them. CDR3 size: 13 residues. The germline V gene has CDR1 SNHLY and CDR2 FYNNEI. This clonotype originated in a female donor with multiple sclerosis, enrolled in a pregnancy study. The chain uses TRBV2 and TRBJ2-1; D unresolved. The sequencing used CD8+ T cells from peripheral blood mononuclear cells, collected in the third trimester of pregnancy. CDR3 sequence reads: CASSETYDNEQFF. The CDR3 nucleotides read TGTGCCAGCAGTGAGACATACGACAATGAGCAGTTCTTC.